This T cell receptor (beta chain) was documented in a study of T cell repertoires in cytomegalovirus infection. Ten or more counts support this clonotype. The antigen remains undetermined. V was pared by 2 bases and J by 5 bases, with 6 bases between. This CDR3 comprises 12 residues. TCRdb re-called the reads with MiXCR, one entry per CDR3 protein. The sample shows 900,000 to 950,000 distinct CDR3 sequences, about a third of them seen only once. The source is a human donor in good health (CMV status not recorded). Some clones in this sample may be carry-over from other donors' samples. The chain links TRBV12-3 or TRBV12-4 to TRBJ1-1; possible D gene TRBD1, 6 bases. The sample here was cultured CD8+ T cells from PBMCs, taken from culture after CMV antigen stimulation. CDR3 nucleotides: TGTGCCAGCAGTTTACAGGGGACTGAAGCTTTCTTT. It codes for CASSLQGTEAFF.